This is a list of T cell receptor beta chains from one sample in a study of OX40 agonist ivuxolimab in advanced cancers. Measured with immunoSEQ multiplex PCR; TCRdb has only the in-frame clones, and not every one. The sample lists some 79,000 clones, 80% to 95% seen once, with around 0.46% in the top ten. The sample in question was CD4+ or CD8+ T cells sorted from blood, obtained in a trial of the OX40 agonist ivuxolimab. The receptors come from an adult with an advanced solid tumor such as melanoma, head and neck, liver or kidney cancer. Each CDR3 is given with its conserved first and last residue. A D gene is named only where the DNA matches it firmly. Only part of the rows carry a size: once, few, many, or a class if the clone is expanded.

D gene: TRBD1; V gene: TRBV19; J gene: TRBJ1-2; clone size: once; CDR3 DNA: TGTGCCAGTAGTACACAGGGGGCCGGCAACTATGGCTACACCTTC; CDR3 protein: CASSTQGAGNYGYTF
D gene: TRBD2; V gene: TRBV30; J gene: TRBJ2-2; clone size: NA; CDR3 DNA: TGTGCCTGGACGCCGGGACTAGCAACCGGGGAGCTGTTTTTT; CDR3 protein: CAWTPGLATGELFF
D gene: NA; V gene: TRBV5-4; J gene: TRBJ1-1; clone size: once; CDR3 DNA: TGTGCCAGCAGCCTCGGACAAAACCGTAACACTGAAGCTTTCTTT; CDR3 protein: CASSLGQNRNTEAFF
D gene: NA; V gene: TRBV5-8; J gene: TRBJ2-3; clone size: NA; CDR3 DNA: TGTGCCAGCAGCTCGGACACAGATACGCAGTATTTT; CDR3 protein: CASSSDTDTQYF
D gene: NA; V gene: TRBV6-6; J gene: TRBJ2-5; clone size: NA; CDR3 DNA: TGTGCCAGCAGCCTACCGGGGGCCCCCTTGGAGACCCAGTACTTC; CDR3 protein: CASSLPGAPLETQYF
D gene: NA; V gene: TRBV13; J gene: TRBJ2-2; clone size: NA; CDR3 DNA: TGTGCCAGCAGCTTAGGGGCAGGGAGCCTGAACACCGGGGAGCTGTTTTTT; CDR3 protein: CASSLGAGSLNTGELFF
D gene: NA; V gene: TRBV19; J gene: TRBJ2-7; clone size: NA; CDR3 DNA: TGTGCCAGTAGTATACAGACTAACTACGAGCAGTACTTC; CDR3 protein: CASSIQTNYEQYF
D gene: NA; V gene: TRBV5-4; J gene: TRBJ2-6; clone size: NA; CDR3 DNA: TGTGCCAGCAGCTTGGGCGGTCTCAGCTCTGGGGCCAACGTCCTGACTTTC; CDR3 protein: CASSLGGLSSGANVLTF
D gene: NA; V gene: TRBV4-3; J gene: TRBJ1-1; clone size: NA; CDR3 DNA: TGCGCCAGCAGCCAAGAGGGAGCCATGCGGGCTGAAGCTTTCTTT; CDR3 protein: CASSQEGAMRAEAFF
D gene: NA; V gene: TRBV4-1; J gene: TRBJ1-2; clone size: NA; CDR3 DNA: TGCGCCAGCAGCCAAGATCGACTGGGGGCTGGCTACACCTTC; CDR3 protein: CASSQDRLGAGYTF
D gene: NA; V gene: TRBV4-3; J gene: TRBJ1-5; clone size: NA; CDR3 DNA: TGCGCCAGCAGCCAAGATAGGGGTTATGGAAGGCAGCCCCAGCATTTT; CDR3 protein: CASSQDRGYGRQPQHF
D gene: TRBD2; V gene: TRBV6-5; J gene: TRBJ2-7; clone size: NA; CDR3 DNA: TGTGCCAGCAGACTAACCGGGACTAGTAGTCACGAGCAGTACTTC; CDR3 protein: CASRLTGTSSHEQYF
D gene: NA; V gene: TRBV11-2; J gene: TRBJ1-5; clone size: NA; CDR3 DNA: TGTGCCAGCAGCTTAGACAGGGCAGACTTCAATCAGCCCCAGCATTTT; CDR3 protein: CASSLDRADFNQPQHF
D gene: NA; V gene: TRBV7-6; J gene: TRBJ2-5; clone size: NA; CDR3 DNA: TGTGCCAGCAGCTCCCCGGGGGCAGGAGAAGAGACCCAGTACTTC; CDR3 protein: CASSSPGAGEETQYF
D gene: TRBD1; V gene: TRBV18; J gene: TRBJ1-4; clone size: NA; CDR3 DNA: TGTGCCAGCTCACCGTCGACAGGGACGAATGAAAAACTGTTTTTT; CDR3 protein: CASSPSTGTNEKLFF
D gene: TRBD2; V gene: TRBV15; J gene: TRBJ2-3; clone size: NA; CDR3 DNA: TGTGCCACCAGCAGTACTTGGGCGGGAGGCTCAGATACGCAGTATTTT; CDR3 protein: CATSSTWAGGSDTQYF
D gene: TRBD2; V gene: TRBV6-5; J gene: TRBJ2-3; clone size: NA; CDR3 DNA: TGTGCCAGCAGTTACTCCAGCGGGAGCTCAGATACGCAGTATTTT; CDR3 protein: CASSYSSGSSDTQYF
D gene: TRBD1; V gene: TRBV18; J gene: TRBJ1-1; clone size: NA; CDR3 DNA: TGTGCCAGCTCTGAGGGACAGGGGGCCACTGAAGCTTTCTTT; CDR3 protein: CASSEGQGATEAFF
D gene: NA; V gene: TRBV6-4; J gene: TRBJ2-2; clone size: NA; CDR3 DNA: TGTGCCAGCAGTGACTCGATGAACAGTCCCTACACCGGGGAGCTGTTTTTT; CDR3 protein: CASSDSMNSPYTGELFF
D gene: TRBD1; V gene: TRBV10-3; J gene: TRBJ2-2; clone size: NA; CDR3 DNA: TGTGCCATCAGTCCGGGACAGATGAACACCGGGGAGCTGTTTTTT; CDR3 protein: CAISPGQMNTGELFF
D gene: NA; V gene: TRBV7-2; J gene: TRBJ2-7; clone size: NA; CDR3 DNA: TGTGCCAGCAGCCTCCCCAGGACTGGGAGTAGGGAGCAGTACTTC; CDR3 protein: CASSLPRTGSREQYF
D gene: TRBD2; V gene: TRBV5-1; J gene: TRBJ2-2; clone size: NA; CDR3 DNA: TGCGCCAGCAACCCGGGAGGGGCGACCGGGGAGCTGTTTTTT; CDR3 protein: CASNPGGATGELFF